This T cell receptor (beta chain) is from a study of T cell responses to AZD1222 COVID-19 vaccine. Points from the study as a whole: Clonal diversity was possibly underestimated, and white British individuals and females predominated among donors. Spike-specific TCR breadth and depth grew following two AZD1222 doses. No day 14 peak samples; only post-peak repertoires were characterized.

TCRdb's table, derived via immunoSEQ multiplex PCR, lists solely in-frame clones and lacks some. The table records 120,000 to 150,000 clones, around nine tenths of them present only once. This clone was counted a few times. Antigen specificity is unknown. This clonotype originated in an adult who received the AZD1222 COVID-19 vaccine. The specimen comprised peripheral blood, sampled 28 days after the second AZD1222 dose.

The CDR3 nucleotides are TGTGCCAGCTCCCCCGGGACTAGCGGGTCTTGGACAGATACGCAGTATTTT. It yields the protein CASSPGTSGSWTDTQYF. The chain links TRBV18 to TRBJ2-3; the match to TRBD2 covers 12 bases. In germline, CDR1 is KGHSH, CDR2 LQKENI. The CDR3 is 17 residues long. J gave up 3 bases and V 6 bases, and 10 bases lay outside the gene matches.